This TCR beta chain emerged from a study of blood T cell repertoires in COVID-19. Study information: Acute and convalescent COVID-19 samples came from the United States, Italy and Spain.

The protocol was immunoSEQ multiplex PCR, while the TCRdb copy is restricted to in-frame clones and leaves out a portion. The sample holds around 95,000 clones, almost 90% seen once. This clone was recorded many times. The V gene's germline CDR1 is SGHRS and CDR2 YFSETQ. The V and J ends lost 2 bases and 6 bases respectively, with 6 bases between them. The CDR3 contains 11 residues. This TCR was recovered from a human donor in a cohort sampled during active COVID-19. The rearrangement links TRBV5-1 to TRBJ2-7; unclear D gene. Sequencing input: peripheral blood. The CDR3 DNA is TGCGCCAGCAGCTTCCGAGGCGAGCAGTACTTC. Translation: CASSFRGEQYF.